This T cell receptor (beta chain) was identified in a study of blood T cell repertoires in COVID-19. Study summary: The United States, Italy and Spain were the sources of the acute and convalescent COVID-19 samples. T cells, B-cell-depleted T cells, or PBMCs supplied cDNA or gDNA.

In the original processing: For nucleated cells, counts were estimated from reference gene primer amplification. TCRdb keeps only in-frame clones here, not all; method: immunoSEQ multiplex PCR. The V and J calls and clone size are taken from that table; D and trimming were inferred from the DNA. The table includes more than 95,000 clones, around 87% detected once. The length of the CDR3 is 18 residues. The V segment lost 1 base and the J segment 3 bases; nucleotides outside the gene matches: 11. The germline CDR1 and CDR2 sequences are SGHVS and FQNEAQ. The sample consisted of peripheral blood. The sequence came from a man aged 50-60 years with acute or convalescent COVID-19. V gene TRBV7-8 combines with J gene TRBJ2-3; 9 bases align to TRBD2. CDR3 sequence: CASSLVQPGLAGTDTQYF. In DNA, the CDR3 is TGTGCCAGCAGCTTAGTCCAACCGGGTCTAGCGGGAACAGATACGCAGTATTTT.